These T cell receptor beta chains were read from a single sample in a study of CD8+CD57+ T cells in acquired aplastic anemia. From the reads, TCRdb called clonotypes with MiXCR, one entry per CDR3 protein. The sample has about 210,000 distinct CDR3 sequences, approximately 35% seen once. The sequenced sample was sorted CD4+, CD8+, or CD8+CD57+ T cells (not recorded which) from PBMCs. The receptors were sampled from a human donor in good health, serving as a control. CDR3s include the opening cysteine and the closing phenylalanine or tryptophan. The listing skips clone size in some rows; elsewhere it reads once, few, many or a size class.

J gene	clone size	V gene	CDR3 protein
TRBJ2-7	NA	TRBV2	CASTLREITYEQYF
TRBJ2-3	NA	TRBV24-1	CATSETGSQSTDTRYF
TRBJ1-2	few	TRBV5-1	CASSLALGEDGYTF
TRBJ1-2	NA	TRBV10-3	CAISAPGTEYGYTF
TRBJ2-6	many	TRBV11-1	CASSPRTGWASGANVLTF
TRBJ2-1	NA	TRBV25-1	CASSQGLPRYNEQFF
TRBJ2-1	many	TRBV9	CASSVVGLSGNEQFF
TRBJ2-4	NA	TRBV19	CASTPEARLAKNIQYF
TRBJ2-7	NA	TRBV20-1	CSASSLRGGSYEQYF
TRBJ1-1	many	TRBV2	CASTRMGEPQAFF
TRBJ2-1	many	TRBV25-1	CASSDPGLAGFDLFF
TRBJ2-7	NA	TRBV2	CASSERGLYF
TRBJ2-7	NA	TRBV5-1	CASSSKSGFSYEQYF
TRBJ1-5	few	TRBV7-9	CASSFKTPAHSNQPQHF
TRBJ2-7	few	TRBV10-2	CASTTSGTGAYEQHF
TRBJ1-1	NA	TRBV9	CASSSMMSTEAFF
TRBJ1-2	many	TRBV6-1	CASSRRDSNYGYTF